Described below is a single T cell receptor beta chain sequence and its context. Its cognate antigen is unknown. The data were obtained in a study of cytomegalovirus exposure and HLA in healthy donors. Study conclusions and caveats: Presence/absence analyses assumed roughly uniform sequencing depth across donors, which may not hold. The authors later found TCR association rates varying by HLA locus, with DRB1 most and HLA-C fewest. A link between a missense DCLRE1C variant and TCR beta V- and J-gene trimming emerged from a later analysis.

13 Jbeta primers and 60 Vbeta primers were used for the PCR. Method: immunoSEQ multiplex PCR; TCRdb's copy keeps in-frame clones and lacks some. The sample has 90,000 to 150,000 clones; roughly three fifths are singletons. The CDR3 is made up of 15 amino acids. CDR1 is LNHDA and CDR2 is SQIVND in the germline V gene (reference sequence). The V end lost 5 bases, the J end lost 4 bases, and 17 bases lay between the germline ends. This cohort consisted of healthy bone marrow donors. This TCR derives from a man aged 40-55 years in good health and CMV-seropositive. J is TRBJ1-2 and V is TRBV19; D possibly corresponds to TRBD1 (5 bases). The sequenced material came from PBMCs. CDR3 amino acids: CASSLSAGQGYGYTF. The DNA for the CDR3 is TGTGCCAGTAGTCTGTCCGCGGGGCAGGGCTATGGCTACACCTTC. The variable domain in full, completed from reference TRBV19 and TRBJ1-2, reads DGGITQSPKYLFRKEGQNVTLSCEQNLNHDAMYWYRQDPGQGLRLIYYSQIVNDFQKGDIAEGYSVSREKKESFPLTVTSAQKNPTAFYLCASSLSAGQGYGYTFGSGTRLTVV.